Included here is one T cell receptor (beta chain) sequence, with context. Its antigen is not known. MiXCR, applied by TCRdb to the reads, yields one record per CDR3 protein. The profile covers over 250,000 distinct CDR3 sequences, with less than 25% appearing a single time and roughly a fifth taken by the ten largest. This entry belongs to a study of T cell repertoires in cytomegalovirus infection. About the study: Based on public TCR beta signatures, there were indications of CMV infection and of a matching HLA type.

V was shortened by 5 bases and J by 4 bases, with 12 bases between the two germline ends. The CDR3 runs to 14 residues. Germline V gene lookup returns CDR1 MNHEY and CDR2 SVGEGT. Findings and limits, study-wide: The study found HLA-C-restricted CMV-specific TCR beta clonotypes dominating the ex vivo response. Public TCR beta family frequency separated CMV-and-HLA carriers, including in an independent cohort.

The receptor was isolated from a human donor in good health (CMV status not recorded). Some clones in this sample may be carry-over from other donors' samples. The V gene is TRBV6-2 or TRBV6-3, the J gene TRBJ1-5; D is ambiguous. This specimen consisted of cultured PBMCs, obtained from culture after CMV antigen stimulation. CDR3 bases: TGTGCCAGCAGTATTGGACCTAGAAATCAGCCCCAGCATTTT. Translated, it gives CASSIGPRNQPQHF.